Within the sample, the clone carrying this T cell receptor beta chain is medium-sized. Germline assignment: CDR1 MDHEN and CDR2 SYDVKM. The CDR3 covers 14 residues. Trimming left V 3 bases short and J 4 bases short, with 13 bases between. The sample belongs to a study of prognosis after radiotherapy for stage I lung cancer. Amplification of TCR beta CDR3 from genomic DNA used two-round multiplex PCR. First-round PCR amplification was performed with primers specific to each TRBV and TRBJ gene. TCRdb reanalysed the multiplex PCR reads using MiXCR and keeps one entry per CDR3 protein. This repertoire shows around 28,000 distinct CDR3 sequences, 40% to 60% found once; its top ten account for approximately 16%.

The chain combines TRBV28 with TRBJ2-7; D gene ambiguous. The origin of this receptor is a donor of 50 years or more with non-small cell lung cancer. The specimen comprised PBMCs, sampled before or after stereotactic body radiation therapy (not recorded which). The DNA of the CDR3 is TGTGCCAGCAGTTTCGTTGACCGCTCATACGAGCAGTACTTC. Its translation is CASSFVDRSYEQYF.